These 24 T cell receptor beta chains came from one sample sequenced in a study of T cell responses to AZD1222 COVID-19 vaccine. Profiling relied on immunoSEQ multiplex PCR, and the TCRdb table lists in-frame clones only, not all of them. The sample contains approximately 84,000 clones, approximately 92% of which appear only once. The sequencing here drew on peripheral blood, taken on day 0 of AZD1222 vaccination. The receptors shown here come from an adult in good health.

This clone occurred once. This rearrangement joins TRBV6-5 to TRBJ2-6, with D unclear. Trimming pared 6 bases from V and 6 bases from J, leaving 15 bases between. CDR1 MNHEY and CDR2 SVGAGI come from the germline V gene. The CDR3 consists of 15 residues. CDR3 sequence: CASSQTPRQANVLTF. The CDR3 DNA follows: TGTGCCAGCAGCCAAACACCCCGACAGGCCAACGTCCTGACTTTC.

The rearrangement uses TRBV7-2 and TRBJ1-1; D is unclear. The CDR3 contains 13 residues. V lost 1 base to trimming and J lost 0 bases, with 3 bases between them. Germline V gives CDR1 SGHTA, CDR2 FQGNSA. As DNA, the CDR3 is TGTGCCAGCAGCTTAGACATGAACACTGAAGCTTTCTTT. Residues: CASSLDMNTEAFF.

The chain joins TRBV20-1 to TRBJ2-7, with a weak D call TRBD1 (6 bases). V shed 3 bases and J shed 9 bases, with 15 bases lying between them. Germline V CDR1 and CDR2: DFQATT, SNEGSKA (reference sequence). This CDR3 has 12 amino acids. This CDR3 is CSASATGFGQYF. DNA of the CDR3: TGCAGTGCTAGTGCGACAGGATTTGGGCAGTACTTC.

The chain carries TRBV2 and TRBJ2-2; 10 positions match TRBD2. The trim removed 7 bases at V and 4 bases at J, leaving 9 bases unmatched. Germline loops: CDR1 SNHLY, CDR2 FYNNEI. This CDR3 contains 16 residues. The CDR3 nucleotides are TGTGCCAGCACCACCCTAGCGGGAGTAAGCACCGGGGAGCTGTTTTTT. It yields the protein CASTTLAGVSTGELFF.

This clone came up once. The V gene is TRBV6-4, the J gene TRBJ2-3, with D perhaps matching TRBD2 (6 bases). Germline CDR1 MRHNA, CDR2 SNTAGT. The V gene lost 3 bases and the J gene lost 2 bases, with 12 bases spanning the gap. This CDR3 has 15 residues. This chain's CDR3 is CASSDPGLFTDTQYF. For the CDR3, the DNA is TGTGCCAGCAGTGATCCGGGACTCTTCACAGATACGCAGTATTTT.

V is TRBV11-3 and J is TRBJ2-2; TRBD2 matches 10 bases. J gave up 3 bases and V 0 bases, and 10 bases lay outside the gene matches. Looked up from germline, CDR1 is SGHNT and CDR2 is YENEEA. This CDR3 region has 19 residues. The CDR3 is CASSLEIPTSGTYTGELFF. The CDR3 nucleotides are TGTGCCAGCAGCTTAGAAATTCCAACTAGCGGGACATACACCGGGGAGCTGTTTTTT. Full variable domain (outside the CDR3, taken from reference TRBV11-3 and TRBJ2-2): EAGVVQSPRYKIIEKKQPVAFWCNPISGHNTLYWYLQNLGQGPELLIRYENEEAVDDSQLPKDRFSAERLKGVDSTLKIQPAELGDSAVYLCASSLEIPTSGTYTGELFFGEGSRLTVL.

The J gene is TRBJ1-1, the V gene TRBV7-9; a weak D match, TRBD1 (5 bases). With 10 bases removed from V and 8 bases from J, the gap between germline ends came to 14 bases. CDR1 SEHNR and CDR2 FQNEAQ come from the germline V gene (reference sequence). This CDR3 comprises 11 residues. The CDR3 nucleotides read TGTGCCAACGGGGTGGGGGACGAAGCTTTCTTT. It is translated as CANGVGDEAFF.

Comments on this clone: The junction shows a germline mismatch at one end, possibly a read error. This rearrangement joins TRBV7-9 to TRBJ1-4; TRBD1 aligns across 7 bases. CDR1 and CDR2 from the germline V gene are SEHNR and FQNEAQ (reference sequence). The CDR3 is 13 amino acids. CDR3 amino acids: CASGGQPFVFYSF. CDR3 in DNA: TGTGCCAGCGGGGGACAGCCCTTTGTGTTCTACTCTTTT.

This chain connects TRBV28 to TRBJ1-1; a possible D gene is TRBD1 (5 bases). CDR1 is MDHEN, CDR2 SYDVKM, per germline. V lost 8 bases and J 0 bases, leaving 7 bases between the germline ends. The CDR3 runs to 12 residues. The CDR3 DNA reads as TGTGCCAGCGCAGGGCTGAACACTGAAGCTTTCTTT. Translation gives CASAGLNTEAFF.

This clone occurred once. The gene calls are TRBV9 and TRBJ1-4; no reliable D call. Germline V gene lookup returns CDR1 SGDLS and CDR2 YYNGEE. Trimming cost V 5 bases and J 12 bases, with 20 bases left between them. The CDR3 contains 14 residues. CDR3 loop: CASSLTWEVNELFF. The CDR3, as DNA: TGTGCCAGCAGTTTAACATGGGAGGTTAACGAACTGTTTTTT.

In its sample, this clone was seen a few times. The chain employs TRBV5-1 and TRBJ1-2; 9 positions match TRBD1. The CDR3 covers 14 residues. The junction had 7 bases not matched to a gene; V was cut back by 2 bases and J by 8 bases. Germline CDR1 reads SGHRS; CDR2 reads YFSETQ. The CDR3 DNA is TGCGCCAGCAGCTTAAACAGGGGGCAAGAAGGCTACACCTTC. It encodes CASSLNRGQEGYTF.

CDR3 loop: CSVASDRGSQPQHF. As DNA, the CDR3 is TGCAGCGTTGCTTCGGACAGGGGGTCTCAGCCCCAGCATTTT. The V and J genes are TRBV29-1 and TRBJ1-5, with 10 nucleotides matching TRBD1. V trimming: 4 bases; J trimming: 6 bases; junction bases outside the gene matches: 6. Germline loops: CDR1 SQVTM, CDR2 ANQGSEA. There are 14 residues in the CDR3.

The CDR3 sequence: CASSATKKAGSSTDTQYF. DNA for the CDR3: TGCGCCAGCAGCGCTACTAAGAAAGCGGGATCTAGCACAGATACGCAGTATTTT. This sequence joins TRBV5-1 and TRBJ2-3; the match to TRBD2 covers 7 bases. Germline CDR1 and CDR2: SGHRS and YFSETQ. The CDR3 is made up of 18 amino acids. V trimming: 4 bases; J trimming: 0 bases; junction bases outside the gene matches: 14.

V usage is TRBV28 and J usage is TRBJ1-5, with TRBD1 identical over 7 bases. V lost 7 bases, J lost 0 bases, and 9 bases stayed unmatched. CDR3 size: 16 residues. From germline, CDR1 is MDHEN and CDR2 SYDVKM. CDR3 protein: CASIHDRVGSNQPQHF. CDR3 sequence (DNA): TGTGCCAGCATTCATGACAGGGTCGGTAGCAATCAGCCCCAGCATTTT.

The gene calls are TRBV5-1 and TRBJ2-7; 7 bases map to TRBD1. V was clipped by 0 bases and J by 4 bases; unmatched bases: 4. This CDR3 comprises 14 residues. Germline CDR1 is SGHRS and CDR2 is YFSETQ. The CDR3 region has the DNA TGCGCCAGCAGCTTGGAGGGCAGGGGGTACGAGCAGTACTTC. Translating gives CASSLEGRGYEQYF.

The V call is TRBV18, the J call TRBJ1-4; D might be TRBD1 (6 bases). Germline V gene data show CDR1 as KGHSH and CDR2 as LQKENI. The ends were cut back, 3 bases at V and 7 bases at J, with 18 bases in the middle. The CDR3 is 16 residues long. The CDR3 region is CASSPSPGGSSEKLFF. DNA for the CDR3: TGTGCCAGCTCACCCTCTCCGGGGGGCTCTAGTGAAAAACTGTTTTTT.

V usage is TRBV7-6 and J usage is TRBJ2-7, with a possible D match to TRBD2 (7 bases). V shed 5 bases and J shed 6 bases, with 20 bases lying between them. Germline CDR1 SGHVS, CDR2 FNYEAQ. The CDR3 spans 15 residues. This CDR3 reads CASSHRGGTLTEQYF. CDR3 DNA: TGTGCCAGCAGCCATAGGGGGGGGACGTTGACCGAGCAGTACTTC.

The chain joins TRBV12-5 to TRBJ1-5; D is perhaps TRBD1 (5 bases). The germline V gene encodes CDR1 LGHNT and CDR2 FRNRAP. This CDR3 has 15 residues. V lost 2 bases and J lost 6, with 14 bases in between. The CDR3 nucleotides read TGTGCTAGTGGTTTGAGGTCGCAGGGTGGTCAGCCCCAGCATTTT. Its protein product is CASGLRSQGGQPQHF.

V usage is TRBV7-9 and J usage is TRBJ2-5; 8 bases fit TRBD2. V lost 1 base, J lost 7 bases, and 14 bases stayed unmatched. The germline V gene has CDR1 SEHNR and CDR2 FQNEAQ (reference sequence). CDR3 length: 17 residues. The CDR3 sequence: CASSLVGSLAGERTQYF. Here the CDR3 DNA reads TGTGCCAGCAGCTTAGTAGGGTCCCTAGCGGGTGAGAGGACCCAGTACTTC.

As to this clone: Other DNA sequences in this specimen translate into the identical CDR3. The chain employs TRBV7-2 and TRBJ1-1, with D unresolved. Trimming took 5 bases from V and 3 from J, leaving 13 bases between them. CDR3 size: 14 residues. Per germline, CDR1 SGHTA and CDR2 FQGNSA. Here the CDR3 DNA reads TGTGCCAGCAGCCCGAGAAGGGTTGACACTGAAGCTTTCTTT. Protein: CASSPRRVDTEAFF.

The chain uses TRBV28 and TRBJ1-4, with 9 nucleotides matching TRBD1. J was trimmed by 7 bases and V by 2 bases; bases with no gene match: 8. The CDR3 consists of 16 residues. The germline V gene encodes CDR1 MDHEN and CDR2 SYDVKM. The CDR3 spells CASSLRDRVRVEKLFF. The CDR3 region has the DNA TGTGCCAGCAGTTTAAGGGACAGGGTCCGGGTTGAAAAACTGTTTTTT.

The rearrangement uses TRBV9 and TRBJ2-1; D ambiguous. Germline-derived CDR1 and CDR2 are SGDLS and YYNGEE. V shed 0 bases and J shed 0 bases, with 10 bases lying between them. The CDR3 is 16 residues long. CDR3 nucleotide sequence: TGTGCCAGCAGCGTAGACTTAGGGCTCTCCTACAATGAGCAGTTCTTC. It specifies CASSVDLGLSYNEQFF. Full variable domain (outside the CDR3, taken from reference TRBV9 and TRBJ2-1): DSGVTQTPKHLITATGQRVTLRCSPRSGDLSVYWYQQSLDQGLQFLIQYYNGEERAKGNILERFSAQQFPDLHSELNLSSLELGDSALYFCASSVDLGLSYNEQFFGPGTRLTVL.

This chain links TRBV27 with TRBJ1-2; D unresolved. Trimming took off 5 bases at V and 2 bases at J, with 9 bases between the two ends. The CDR3 extends over 13 amino acids. Germline assignment: CDR1 MNHEY and CDR2 SMNVEV (reference sequence). The CDR3 sequence: CASSPDPNYGYTF. The CDR3 DNA follows: TGTGCCAGCAGTCCAGACCCCAACTATGGCTACACCTTC.

J is TRBJ2-7 and V is TRBV28, with a weak D call TRBD1 (6 bases). V was clipped by 5 bases and J by 4 bases, with 12 bases between them. Germline V gives CDR1 MDHEN, CDR2 SYDVKM. The CDR3 covers 13 residues. CDR3 protein: CASSNTGLYEQYF. The CDR3 DNA reads as TGTGCCAGCAGTAATACAGGGTTATACGAGCAGTACTTC.